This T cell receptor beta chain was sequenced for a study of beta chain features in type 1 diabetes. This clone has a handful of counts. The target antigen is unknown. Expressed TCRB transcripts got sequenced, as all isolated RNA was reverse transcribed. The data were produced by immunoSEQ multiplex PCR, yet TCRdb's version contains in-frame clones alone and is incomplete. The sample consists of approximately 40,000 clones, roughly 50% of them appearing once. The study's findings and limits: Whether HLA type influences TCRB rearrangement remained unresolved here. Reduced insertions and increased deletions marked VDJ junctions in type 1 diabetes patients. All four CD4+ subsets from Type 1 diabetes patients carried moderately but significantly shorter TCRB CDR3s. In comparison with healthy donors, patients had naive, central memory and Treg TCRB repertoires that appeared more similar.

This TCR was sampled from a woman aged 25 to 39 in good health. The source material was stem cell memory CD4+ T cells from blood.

The CDR3: CSFKTSGELFF. The CDR3 coding sequence is TGCAGCTTTAAGACTAGCGGGGAGCTGTTTTTT. V gene TRBV29-1 combines with J gene TRBJ2-2, with a weak D call TRBD2 (6 bases). The germline CDR1 and CDR2 sequences are SQVTM and ANQGSEA. This CDR3 contains 11 residues. Trimming left V 8 bases short and J 7 bases short, with 11 bases between.